This T cell receptor beta chain was identified during a study of T cell changes during pregnancy in multiple sclerosis. The CDR3 has 16 residues. J was trimmed by 1 base and V by 5 bases; bases with no gene match: 5. The V gene's germline CDR1 is SGHNT and CDR2 YENEEA. The repertoire was sequenced with immunoSEQ multiplex PCR; TCRdb's copy has only in-frame clones and lacks some. The data show 100,000 or so clones, just over 90% seen once. This specimen was peripheral blood, taken in the second trimester of pregnancy. The chain has TRBV11-3 and TRBJ2-3; 11 nucleotides match TRBD2. The clonotype comes from a female donor in good health, enrolled as a control in a pregnancy study. CDR3 bases: TGTGCCAGCAGCGGTGGGACTAGCGGTCGCACAGATACGCAGTATTTT. Amino acids: CASSGGTSGRTDTQYF.